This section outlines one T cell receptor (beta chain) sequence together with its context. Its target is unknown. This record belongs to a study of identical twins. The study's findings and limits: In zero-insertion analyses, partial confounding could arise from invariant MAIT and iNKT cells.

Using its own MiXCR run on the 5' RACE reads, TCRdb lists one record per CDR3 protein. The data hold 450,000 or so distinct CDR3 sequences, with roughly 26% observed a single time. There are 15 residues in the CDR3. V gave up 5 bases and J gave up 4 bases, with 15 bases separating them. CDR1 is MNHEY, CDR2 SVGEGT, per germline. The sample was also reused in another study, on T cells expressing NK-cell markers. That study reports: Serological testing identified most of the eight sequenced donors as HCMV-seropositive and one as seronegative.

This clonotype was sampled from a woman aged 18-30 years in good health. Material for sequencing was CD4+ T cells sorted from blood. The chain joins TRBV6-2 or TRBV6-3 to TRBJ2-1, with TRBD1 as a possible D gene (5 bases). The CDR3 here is CASSPYRKPYNEQFF. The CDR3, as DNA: TGTGCCAGCAGTCCATACAGGAAACCGTACAATGAGCAGTTCTTC.